The entry that follows covers one T cell receptor beta chain sequence. At the DNA level, this CDR3 is encoded by other sequences in the same sample as well. Evenly divided among several immunoSEQ plates was the genomic DNA of each subset. Clones were read by immunoSEQ multiplex PCR, and TCRdb kept only the in-frame ones, dropping some. The sample yields 450,000 to 500,000 clones, around 80% seen once. This sample was included in a study of shared clonotypes between healthy human individuals. V shed 1 base and J 2 bases; nucleotides not matched to a gene: 1. CDR3 length equals 15 residues. Per germline, CDR1 SGDLS and CDR2 YYNGEE.

Material for sequencing was PBMCs. The chain employs TRBV9 and TRBJ2-7; 12 nucleotides match TRBD2. The TCR originated in a woman in her forties in good health. Some clones in this sample may be carry-over from other donors' samples. Here the CDR3 DNA reads TGTGCCAGCAGCGTAACTAGCGGGGGGACCTACGAGCAGTACTTC. Translation gives CASSVTSGGTYEQYF.